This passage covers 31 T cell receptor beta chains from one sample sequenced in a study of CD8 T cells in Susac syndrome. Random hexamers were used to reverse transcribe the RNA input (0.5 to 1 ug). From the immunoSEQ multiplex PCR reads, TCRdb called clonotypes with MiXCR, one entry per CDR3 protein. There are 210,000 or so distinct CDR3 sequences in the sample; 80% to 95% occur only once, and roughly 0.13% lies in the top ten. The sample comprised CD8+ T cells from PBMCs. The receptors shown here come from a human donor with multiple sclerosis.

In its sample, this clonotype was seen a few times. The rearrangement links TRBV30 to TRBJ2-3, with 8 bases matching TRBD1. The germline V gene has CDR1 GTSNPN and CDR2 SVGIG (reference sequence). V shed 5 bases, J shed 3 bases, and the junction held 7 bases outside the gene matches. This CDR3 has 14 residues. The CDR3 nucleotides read TGTGCCTGGGCGAAGACAGGGGTAACAGATACGCAGTATTTT. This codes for CAWAKTGVTDTQYF.

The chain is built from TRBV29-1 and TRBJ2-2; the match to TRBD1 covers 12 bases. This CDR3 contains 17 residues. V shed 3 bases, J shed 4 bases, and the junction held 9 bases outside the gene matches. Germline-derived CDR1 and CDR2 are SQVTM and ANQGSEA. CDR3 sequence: CSVEDWDRGRGTGELFF. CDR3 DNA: TGCAGCGTTGAGGACTGGGACAGGGGGCGCGGCACCGGGGAGCTGTTTTTT.

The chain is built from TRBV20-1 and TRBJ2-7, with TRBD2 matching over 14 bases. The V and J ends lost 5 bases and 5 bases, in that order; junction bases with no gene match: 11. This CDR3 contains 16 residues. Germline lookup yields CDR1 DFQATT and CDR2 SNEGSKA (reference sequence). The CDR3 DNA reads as TGCAGTGCTCCCCCCGAGGGACTAGCGGGAGCCCACGAGCAGTACTTC. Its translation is CSAPPEGLAGAHEQYF.

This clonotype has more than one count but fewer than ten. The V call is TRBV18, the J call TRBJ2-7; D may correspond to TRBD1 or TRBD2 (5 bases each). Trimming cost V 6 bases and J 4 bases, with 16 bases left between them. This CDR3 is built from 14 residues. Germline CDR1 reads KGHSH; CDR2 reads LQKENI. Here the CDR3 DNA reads TGTGCCAGCTCTCTCCGGGACGCCCCTTACGAGCAGTACTTC. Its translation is CASSLRDAPYEQYF.

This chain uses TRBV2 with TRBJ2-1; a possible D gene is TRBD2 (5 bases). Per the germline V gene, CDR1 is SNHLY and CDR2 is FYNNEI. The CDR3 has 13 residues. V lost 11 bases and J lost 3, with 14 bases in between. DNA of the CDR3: TGTGCCCTCCACCGGACTGGCTACAATGAGCAGTTCTTC. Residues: CALHRTGYNEQFF. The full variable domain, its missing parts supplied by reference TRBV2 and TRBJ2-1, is EPEVTQTPSHQVTQMGQEVILRCVPISNHLYFYWYRQILGQKVEFLVSFYNNEISEKSEIFDDQFSVERPDGSNFTLKIRSTKLEDSAMYFCALHRTGYNEQFFGPGTRLTVL.

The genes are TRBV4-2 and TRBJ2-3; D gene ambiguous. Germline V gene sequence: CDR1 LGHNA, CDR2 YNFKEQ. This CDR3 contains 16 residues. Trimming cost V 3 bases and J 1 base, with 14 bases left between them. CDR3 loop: CASSQASAYGTDTQYF. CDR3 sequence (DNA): TGTGCCAGCAGCCAGGCTAGTGCGTATGGCACAGATACGCAGTATTTT.

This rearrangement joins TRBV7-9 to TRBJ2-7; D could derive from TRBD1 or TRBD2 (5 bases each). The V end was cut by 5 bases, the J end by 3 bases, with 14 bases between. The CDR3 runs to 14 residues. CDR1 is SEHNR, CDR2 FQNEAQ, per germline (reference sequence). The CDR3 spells CASSPPGTDYEQYF. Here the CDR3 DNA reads TGTGCCAGCAGCCCGCCGGGGACGGACTACGAGCAGTACTTC. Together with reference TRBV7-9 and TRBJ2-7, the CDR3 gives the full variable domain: DTGVSQNPRHKITKRGQNVTFRCDPISEHNRLYWYRQTLGQGPEFLTYFQNEAQLEKSRLLSDRFSAERPKGSFSTLEIQRTEQGDSAMYLCASSPPGTDYEQYFGPGTRLTVT.

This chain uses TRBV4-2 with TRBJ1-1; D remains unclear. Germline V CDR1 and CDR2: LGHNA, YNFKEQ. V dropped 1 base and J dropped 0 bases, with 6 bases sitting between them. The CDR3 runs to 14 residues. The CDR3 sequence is CASSQGQVNTEAFF. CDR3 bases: TGTGCCAGCAGCCAAGGCCAGGTGAACACTGAAGCTTTCTTT.

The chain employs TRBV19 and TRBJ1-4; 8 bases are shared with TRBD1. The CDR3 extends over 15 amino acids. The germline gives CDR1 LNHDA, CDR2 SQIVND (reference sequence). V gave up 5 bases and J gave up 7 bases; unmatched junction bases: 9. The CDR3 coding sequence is TGTGCCAGTAGTTCCCGGACAGGGTGGGCTGAAAAACTGTTTTTT. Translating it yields CASSSRTGWAEKLFF.

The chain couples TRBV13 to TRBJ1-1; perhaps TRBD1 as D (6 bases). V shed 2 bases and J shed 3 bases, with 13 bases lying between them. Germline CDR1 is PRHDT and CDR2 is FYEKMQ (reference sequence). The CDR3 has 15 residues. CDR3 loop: CASSLWGQGDTEAFF. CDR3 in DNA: TGTGCCAGCAGCTTATGGGGACAAGGGGACACTGAAGCTTTCTTT. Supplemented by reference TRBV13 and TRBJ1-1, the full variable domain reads AAGVIQSPRHLIKEKRETATLKCYPIPRHDTVYWYQQGPGQDPQFLISFYEKMQSDKGSIPDRFSAQQFSDYHSELNMSSLELGDSALYFCASSLWGQGDTEAFFGQGTRLTVV.

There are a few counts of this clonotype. CDR3 nucleotide sequence: TGTGCCAGCGGGGAGCGGGAGGGTTCCTACAATGAGCAGTTCTTC. This encodes CASGEREGSYNEQFF. V and J are TRBV6-2 or TRBV6-3 and TRBJ2-1; 10 positions agree with TRBD2. The ends lost 8 bases at V and 1 base at J; junction bases unmatched: 5. The CDR3 runs to 15 residues. CDR1 MNHEY and CDR2 SVGEGT come from the germline V gene.

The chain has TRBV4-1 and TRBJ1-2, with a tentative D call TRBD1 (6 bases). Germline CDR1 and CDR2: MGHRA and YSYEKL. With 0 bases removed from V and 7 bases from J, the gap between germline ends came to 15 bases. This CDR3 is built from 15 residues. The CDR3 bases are TGCGCCAGCAGCCAAGACCCGACGGGGGCTCGTGGCTACACCTTC. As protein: CASSQDPTGARGYTF.

CDR3 region: CASSDLGTGAGNEQFF. In nucleotides, the CDR3 is TGCGCCAGCAGTGATCTCGGGACAGGGGCAGGCAATGAGCAGTTCTTC. The J gene is TRBJ2-1, the V gene TRBV10-2; 10 bases align to TRBD1. This CDR3 contains 16 residues. J was trimmed by 6 bases and V by 3 bases; bases with no gene match: 8. CDR1 and CDR2 (germline): WSHSY, SAAADI.

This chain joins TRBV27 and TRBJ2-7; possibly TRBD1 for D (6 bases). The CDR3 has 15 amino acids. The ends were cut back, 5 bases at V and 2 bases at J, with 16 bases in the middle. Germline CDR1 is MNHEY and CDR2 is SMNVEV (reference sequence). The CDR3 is CASSPTRDIPYEQYF. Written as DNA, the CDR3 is TGTGCCAGCAGTCCCACCCGGGACATCCCCTACGAGCAGTACTTC.

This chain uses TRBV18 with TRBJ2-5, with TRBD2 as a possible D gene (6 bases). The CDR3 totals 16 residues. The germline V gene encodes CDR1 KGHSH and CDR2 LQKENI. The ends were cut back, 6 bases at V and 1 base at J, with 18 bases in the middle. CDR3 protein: CASSLEIAVIQETQYF. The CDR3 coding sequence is TGTGCCAGCTCCCTGGAGATAGCGGTTATCCAAGAGACCCAGTACTTC.

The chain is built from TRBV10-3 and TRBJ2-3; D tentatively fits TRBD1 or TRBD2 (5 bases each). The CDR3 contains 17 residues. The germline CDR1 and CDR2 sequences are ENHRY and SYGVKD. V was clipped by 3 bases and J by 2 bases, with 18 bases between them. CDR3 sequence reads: CAISDPSGPIPTDTQYF. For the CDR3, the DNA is TGTGCCATCAGTGACCCCTCGGGACCCATTCCCACAGATACGCAGTATTTT.

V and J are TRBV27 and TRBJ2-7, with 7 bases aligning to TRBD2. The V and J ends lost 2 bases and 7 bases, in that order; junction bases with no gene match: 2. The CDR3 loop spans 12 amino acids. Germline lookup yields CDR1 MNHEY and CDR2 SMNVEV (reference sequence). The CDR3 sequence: CASSLRAGEQYF. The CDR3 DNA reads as TGTGCCAGCAGTTTACGAGCGGGGGAGCAGTACTTC.

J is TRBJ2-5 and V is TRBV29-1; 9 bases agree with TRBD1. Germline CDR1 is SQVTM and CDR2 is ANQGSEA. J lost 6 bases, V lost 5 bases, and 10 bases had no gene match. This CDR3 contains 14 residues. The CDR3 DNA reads TGCAGCGTTTGCCCGATGGACAGGGGAAAGACCCAGTACTTC. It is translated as CSVCPMDRGKTQYF.

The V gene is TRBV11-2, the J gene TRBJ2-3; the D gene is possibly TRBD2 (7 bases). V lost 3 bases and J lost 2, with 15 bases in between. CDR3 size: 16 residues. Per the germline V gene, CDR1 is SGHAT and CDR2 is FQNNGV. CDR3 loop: CASSFGGGGATDTQYF. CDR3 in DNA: TGTGCCAGCAGCTTTGGAGGGGGGGGTGCCACAGATACGCAGTATTTT.

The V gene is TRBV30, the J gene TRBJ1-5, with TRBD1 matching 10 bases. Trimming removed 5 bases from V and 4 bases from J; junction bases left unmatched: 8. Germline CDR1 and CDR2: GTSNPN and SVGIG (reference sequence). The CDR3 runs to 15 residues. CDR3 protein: CAWDPGTGANQPQHF. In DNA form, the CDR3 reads TGTGCCTGGGACCCCGGGACAGGGGCAAATCAGCCCCAGCATTTT.

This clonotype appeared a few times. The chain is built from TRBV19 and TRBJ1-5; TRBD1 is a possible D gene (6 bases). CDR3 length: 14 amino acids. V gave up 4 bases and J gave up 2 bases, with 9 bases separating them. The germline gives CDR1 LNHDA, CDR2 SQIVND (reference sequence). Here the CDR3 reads CASSTRQGNQPQHF. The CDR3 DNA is TGTGCCAGTAGTACCCGACAGGGCAATCAGCCCCAGCATTTT.

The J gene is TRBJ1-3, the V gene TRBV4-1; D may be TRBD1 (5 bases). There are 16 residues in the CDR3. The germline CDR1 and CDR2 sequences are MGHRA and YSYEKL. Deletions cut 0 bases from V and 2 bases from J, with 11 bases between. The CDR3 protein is CASSQDLGGAGNTIYF. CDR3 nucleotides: TGCGCCAGCAGCCAAGATCTGGGGGGAGCTGGAAACACCATATATTTT.

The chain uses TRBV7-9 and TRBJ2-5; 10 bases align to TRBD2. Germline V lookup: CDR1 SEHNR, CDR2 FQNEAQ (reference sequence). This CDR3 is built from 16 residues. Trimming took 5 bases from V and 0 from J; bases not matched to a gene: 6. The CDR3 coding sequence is TGTGCCAGCAGCCATGGACTAGCGGTGTACCAAGAGACCCAGTACTTC. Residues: CASSHGLAVYQETQYF.

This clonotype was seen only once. CDR3 nucleotides: TGTGCCAGCAGCATCCCGGGACAGGGGAGCCCGGGTACGCAGTATTTT. The encoded protein is CASSIPGQGSPGTQYF. The V and J genes are TRBV13 and TRBJ2-3; TRBD1 agrees at 10 bases. This CDR3 comprises 16 residues. CDR1 and CDR2 from the germline V gene are PRHDT and FYEKMQ (reference sequence). Trimming cost V 5 bases and J 8 bases; bases outside gene matches: 13. The complete variable domain, with remaining parts taken from reference TRBV13 and TRBJ2-3, reads AAGVIQSPRHLIKEKRETATLKCYPIPRHDTVYWYQQGPGQDPQFLISFYEKMQSDKGSIPDRFSAQQFSDYHSELNMSSLELGDSALYFCASSIPGQGSPGTQYFGPGTRLTVL.

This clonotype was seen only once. This CDR3 reads CSVAGSQSYEQYF. Here the CDR3 DNA reads TGCAGCGTCGCCGGGTCCCAGTCCTACGAGCAGTACTTC. The J gene is TRBJ2-7, the V gene TRBV29-1, with unresolved D. Germline CDR1 SQVTM, CDR2 ANQGSEA. The CDR3 totals 13 residues. V was pared by 6 bases and J by 1 base, with 13 bases between.

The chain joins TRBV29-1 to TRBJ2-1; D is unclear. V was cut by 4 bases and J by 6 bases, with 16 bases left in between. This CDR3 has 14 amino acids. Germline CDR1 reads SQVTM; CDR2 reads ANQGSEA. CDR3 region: CSVAGWSETNEQFF. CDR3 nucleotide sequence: TGCAGCGTTGCAGGATGGTCCGAGACCAATGAGCAGTTCTTC.

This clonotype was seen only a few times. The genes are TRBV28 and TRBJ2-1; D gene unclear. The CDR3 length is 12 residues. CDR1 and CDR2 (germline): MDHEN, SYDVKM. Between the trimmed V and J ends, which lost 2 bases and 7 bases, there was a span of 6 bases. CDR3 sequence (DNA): TGTGCCAGCAGTTTAGGATGGAATGAGCAGTTCTTC. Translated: CASSLGWNEQFF.

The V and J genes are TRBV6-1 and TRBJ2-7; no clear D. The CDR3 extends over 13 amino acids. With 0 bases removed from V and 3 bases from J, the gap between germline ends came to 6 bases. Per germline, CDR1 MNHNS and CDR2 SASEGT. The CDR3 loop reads CASSEAYGYEQYF. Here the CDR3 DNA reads TGTGCCAGCAGTGAAGCGTATGGCTACGAGCAGTACTTC.

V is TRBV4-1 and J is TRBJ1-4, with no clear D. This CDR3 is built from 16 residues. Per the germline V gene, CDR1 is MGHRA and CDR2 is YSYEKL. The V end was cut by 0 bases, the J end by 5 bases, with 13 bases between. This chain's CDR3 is CASSQDVWQANEKLFF. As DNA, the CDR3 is TGCGCCAGCAGCCAAGACGTCTGGCAGGCGAATGAAAAACTGTTTTTT.

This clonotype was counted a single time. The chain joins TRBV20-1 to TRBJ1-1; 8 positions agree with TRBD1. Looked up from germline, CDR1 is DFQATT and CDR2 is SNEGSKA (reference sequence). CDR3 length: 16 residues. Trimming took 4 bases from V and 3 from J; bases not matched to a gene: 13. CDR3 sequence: CSATFYSTGEYTEAFF. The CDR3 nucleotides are TGCAGTGCTACTTTCTACTCGACAGGGGAATACACTGAAGCTTTCTTT.

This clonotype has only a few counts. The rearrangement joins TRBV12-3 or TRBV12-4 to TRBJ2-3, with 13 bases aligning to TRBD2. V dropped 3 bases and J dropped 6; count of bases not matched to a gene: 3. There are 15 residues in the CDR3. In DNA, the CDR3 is TGTGCCAGCAGTTTCGGACTAGCGGGAGTCGATACGCAGTATTTT. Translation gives CASSFGLAGVDTQYF.